These 10 T cell receptor beta chains share one sample of origin, sequenced in a study of T cell responses to AZD1222 COVID-19 vaccine. This table comes from immunoSEQ multiplex PCR, and its TCRdb copy is limited to in-frame clones, with some not included. The data hold 150,000 to 200,000 clones, with 85% to 90% observed a single time. Here the sequenced sample was peripheral blood, taken 28 days after the second AZD1222 dose. The receptor set was obtained from an adult who received the AZD1222 COVID-19 vaccine.

J is TRBJ1-5 and V is TRBV14; unclear D gene. The CDR3 spans 13 residues. Trimming stripped 0 bases from V and 9 bases from J, with 9 bases between. The V gene's germline CDR1 is SGHDN and CDR2 FVKESK. The DNA for the CDR3 is TGTGCCAGCAGCCAAGATGTGCGGATGCCCCAGCATTTT. This sequence encodes CASSQDVRMPQHF. Supplemented by reference TRBV14 and TRBJ1-5, the full variable domain reads EAGVTQFPSHSVIEKGQTVTLRCDPISGHDNLYWYRRVMGKEIKFLLHFVKESKQDESGMPNNRFLAERTGGTYSTLKVQPAELEDSGVYFCASSQDVRMPQHFGDGTRLSIL.

The V call is TRBV28, the J call TRBJ1-2; D not resolved. CDR1 and CDR2 (germline): MDHEN, SYDVKM. V lost 6 bases and J lost 6, with 11 bases in between. This CDR3 is built from 12 residues. Written as DNA, the CDR3 is TGTGCCAGCAGCTTGCTGCTGGATGGCTACACCTTC. As protein: CASSLLLDGYTF.

The genes are TRBV2 and TRBJ2-7; D is perhaps TRBD2 (5 bases). Germline CDR1 reads SNHLY; CDR2 reads FYNNEI. V was pared by 2 bases and J by 4 bases, with 12 bases between. The CDR3 is 14 residues long. CDR3 in amino acids: CASSEPGVVYEQYF. The DNA for the CDR3 is TGTGCCAGCAGTGAACCCGGGGTTGTGTACGAGCAGTACTTC.

The V gene is TRBV30, the J gene TRBJ1-4; maybe TRBD1 (5 bases). This CDR3 contains 12 residues. Trimming cost V 2 bases and J 8 bases, with 9 bases left between them. Germline V lookup: CDR1 GTSNPN, CDR2 SVGIG (reference sequence). CDR3 coding DNA: TGTGCCTGGAGTCAGGGATGGGAAAAACTGTTTTTT. Its protein is CAWSQGWEKLFF.

The chain employs TRBV4-1 and TRBJ2-7, with D perhaps TRBD1 (7 bases). Trimming removed 0 bases at V and 0 bases at J, with 18 bases between. There are 18 residues in the CDR3. Germline V gene lookup returns CDR1 MGHRA and CDR2 YSYEKL. The chain's CDR3 is CASSQDPPGGKASYEQYF. The CDR3 bases are TGCGCCAGCAGCCAAGACCCGCCAGGGGGGAAGGCCTCCTACGAGCAGTACTTC.

The chain recombines TRBV25-1 with TRBJ1-4, with D unclear. CDR1 and CDR2 (germline): MGHDK, SYGVNS. The CDR3 is made up of 16 amino acids. V lost 2 bases to trimming and J lost 0 bases, with 10 bases between them. The CDR3 sequence is CASSEGKSTTNEKLFF. The CDR3 coding sequence is TGTGCCAGCAGTGAAGGGAAATCAACAACTAATGAAAAACTGTTTTTT.

The genes are TRBV4-2 and TRBJ1-2; no clear D gene. The length of the CDR3 is 12 residues. The V gene lost 1 base and the J gene lost 4 bases, with 4 bases spanning the gap. Germline V gene sequence: CDR1 LGHNA, CDR2 YNFKEQ. The CDR3 sequence: CASSQAVYGYTF. The CDR3 region has the DNA TGTGCCAGCAGCCAAGCGGTCTATGGCTACACCTTC.

This chain links TRBV6-4 with TRBJ2-1; TRBD2 matches at 9 bases. Trimming took 2 bases from V and 4 from J; bases not matched to a gene: 0. The CDR3 covers 14 residues. Germline CDR1 reads MRHNA; CDR2 reads SNTAGT. As DNA, the CDR3 is TGTGCCAGCAGTGACGCGGGGGGGTACAATGAGCAGTTCTTC. Amino acids: CASSDAGGYNEQFF.

The gene calls are TRBV6-5 and TRBJ1-4, with D possibly being TRBD1 (5 bases). The CDR3 loop spans 14 amino acids. CDR1 and CDR2 (germline): MNHEY, SVGAGI. V dropped 7 bases and J dropped 10 bases, with 19 bases sitting between them. CDR3 nucleotide sequence: TGTGCCAGCACCGAATCGGGGCCCCAGGGAAAACTGTTTTTT. This sequence encodes CASTESGPQGKLFF.

The chain uses TRBV28 and TRBJ2-7; D may be TRBD1 (6 bases). The CDR3 totals 15 residues. Germline V gene lookup returns CDR1 MDHEN and CDR2 SYDVKM. V dropped 3 bases and J dropped 0 bases, with 12 bases sitting between them. CDR3 in amino acids: CASSFGGESSYEQYF. CDR3 bases: TGTGCCAGCAGTTTTGGGGGCGAAAGCTCCTACGAGCAGTACTTC.